This T cell receptor beta chain was sequenced in a study of T cell responses to AZD1222 COVID-19 vaccine. Regarding this clone: Its antigen is not identified.

General study results and limits: Baseline seropositivity occurred in only a handful of AZD1222 recipients. Scientists sampled the repertoires only once the peak T cell response had passed. Rises in breadth and depth of Spike-specific TCRs came after two AZD1222 doses.

Germline lookup yields CDR1 SEHNR and CDR2 FQNEAQ (reference sequence). There are 14 residues in the CDR3. The V segment lost 4 bases and the J segment 10 bases; nucleotides outside the gene matches: 7. Profiling relied on immunoSEQ multiplex PCR, and the TCRdb table lists in-frame clones only, not all of them. This sample has about 140,000 clones, with under 95% found just once. The chain employs TRBV7-9 and TRBJ1-6; TRBD1 agrees at 7 bases. The receptor's source is an adult who received the MenACWY meningococcal vaccine as a control. The sample here was peripheral blood, taken 28 days after the second dose of the MenACWY control vaccine. CDR3 bases: TGTGCCAGCAGCTCGACAGGGTTCGGGTCACCCCTCCACTTT. Encoded protein: CASSSTGFGSPLHF.